The sequence of this T cell receptor (beta chain) was determined in a study of blood T cell repertoires in COVID-19. Study background: Sites in the United States, Italy and Spain provided acute and convalescent COVID-19 samples. Sources were T cells, B-cell-depleted T cells, or PBMCs; the material itself was cDNA or gDNA.

V lost 4 bases and J lost 8, with 23 bases in between. This CDR3 contains 17 residues. Per germline, CDR1 SNHLY and CDR2 FYNNEI. As originally analysed: Estimation of nucleated cell counts relied on the amplification of reference gene primers. Only in-frame clones appear in the TCRdb table, and some are missing; sequencing was by immunoSEQ multiplex PCR. That table furnishes V, J and clone size, whereas the DNA furnished D and trimming. The sample holds fewer than 400,000 clones, more than 75% seen once. This clone was picked up one time. The source is a human donor in a cohort sampled during active COVID-19. Sequencing was done on a sample of peripheral blood. The gene calls are TRBV2 and TRBJ1-4; D gene uncertain. The CDR3 nucleotides read TGTGCCAGCAGTGTCTCTTCCCGGCCCGCCGGGAGGGAAAAACTGTTTTTT. Translated, it gives CASSVSSRPAGREKLFF.